The 16 T cell receptor beta chains reported below all come from one sample, sequenced in a study of regulatory T cells in long-lasting Graves disease. The time point denotes: newly diagnosed GD, antithyroid drugs for less than 3 months. PBMCs provided the RNA from which the TCR library was made. Arm-PCR with iRepertoire HTBI primers amplified the CDR3 regions for these TCR beta libraries. TCRdb re-analysed the multiplex PCR reads in MiXCR, keeping a single row per CDR3 protein. Seen here are 410,000 or so distinct CDR3 sequences, 15% observed once, and the top ten hold around 15%. This sample was shared with a second study, whose subject was T cells in Graves' hyperthyroidism and ophthalmopathy.

The specimen was peripheral blood mononuclear cells (PBMCs), collected at new diagnosis, from a patient treated with antithyroid drugs. All receptors derive from a woman aged 30 to 39 with Graves disease.

The chain links TRBV5-1 to TRBJ2-6; TRBD1 matches at 9 bases. This CDR3 has 14 residues. Looked up from germline, CDR1 is SGHRS and CDR2 is YFSETQ. J was trimmed by 2 bases and V by 7 bases; bases with no gene match: 1. The CDR3, as DNA: TGCGCCAGCCGGACAGGGGCTGGGGCCAACGTCCTGACTTTC. This sequence encodes CASRTGAGANVLTF.

This clonotype was seen more than once but under ten times. V and J are TRBV4-2 and TRBJ2-4; 8 bases line up with TRBD2. CDR1 is LGHNA and CDR2 is YNFKEQ in the germline V gene. Unmatched junction bases numbered 13, after V lost 0 bases and J lost 0 bases. This CDR3 has 20 amino acids. CDR3 nucleotides: TGTGCCAGCAGCCAAGATGAGTTGGTAGCGGGACCCCTAGCCAAAAACATTCAGTACTTC. As protein: CASSQDELVAGPLAKNIQYF.

This clonotype was recorded many times. The chain links TRBV30 to TRBJ2-1, with 9 bases lining up with TRBD2. This CDR3 is built from 13 residues. In germline, CDR1 is GTSNPN, CDR2 SVGIG (reference sequence). Unmatched junction bases numbered 4, after V lost 4 bases and J lost 6 bases. The CDR3 DNA reads TGTGCCTGGACCCTTAGCGGGAGCAATGAGCAGTTCTTC. Translation gives CAWTLSGSNEQFF.

The table lists this clonotype with many counts. The V gene is TRBV6-2 or TRBV6-3, the J gene TRBJ2-7; D call uncertain. V lost 4 bases to trimming and J lost 3 bases, with 7 bases between them. Germline V gene sequence: CDR1 MNHEY, CDR2 SVGEGT. The CDR3 has 12 residues. CDR3 region: CASSSTIYEQYF. DNA of the CDR3: TGTGCCAGCAGTTCGACGATCTACGAGCAGTACTTC.

This clonotype has just a few counts. The gene calls are TRBV11-2 and TRBJ2-7; TRBD2 matches 10 bases. In germline, CDR1 is SGHAT, CDR2 FQNNGV. V lost 5 bases, J lost 0 bases, and 7 bases stayed unmatched. The CDR3 runs to 16 residues. The CDR3 reads CASSLAGTSASYEQYF. The CDR3 DNA follows: TGTGCCAGCAGCCTCGCCGGGACTAGCGCCTCCTACGAGCAGTACTTC.

This clonotype occurred a few times. The chain is built from TRBV7-9 and TRBJ2-5; 11 nucleotides match TRBD2. There are 16 residues in the CDR3. The V gene's germline CDR1 is SEHNR and CDR2 FQNEAQ (reference sequence). V gave up 5 bases and J gave up 2 bases; unmatched junction bases: 7. This CDR3 is CASSPGLADPQETQYF. DNA of the CDR3: TGTGCCAGCAGCCCGGGACTAGCGGACCCACAAGAGACCCAGTACTTC. Drawing the rest from reference TRBV7-9 and TRBJ2-5, the complete variable domain is DTGVSQNPRHKITKRGQNVTFRCDPISEHNRLYWYRQTLGQGPEFLTYFQNEAQLEKSRLLSDRFSAERPKGSFSTLEIQRTEQGDSAMYLCASSPGLADPQETQYFGPGTRLLVL.

This clonotype came up a few times. J is TRBJ2-1 and V is TRBV5-4; 10 bases fit TRBD2. The length of the CDR3 is 15 residues. Germline CDR1 is SGHNT and CDR2 is YYREEE (reference sequence). J was trimmed by 8 bases and V by 0 bases; bases with no gene match: 5. CDR3 sequence: CASSLASGSLYEQFF. CDR3 bases: TGTGCCAGCAGCTTGGCTAGCGGGAGTTTGTATGAGCAGTTCTTC. The complete variable domain, with remaining parts taken from reference TRBV5-4 and TRBJ2-1, reads ETGVTQSPTHLIKTRGQQVTLRCSSQSGHNTVSWYQQALGQGPQFIFQYYREEENGRGNFPPRFSGLQFPNYSSELNVNALELDDSALYLCASSLASGSLYEQFFGPGTRLTVL.

This chain joins TRBV7-6 and TRBJ1-1; D remains ambiguous. Germline lookup yields CDR1 SGHVS and CDR2 FNYEAQ. V shed 6 bases and J shed 3 bases, with 11 bases lying between them. The CDR3 is 13 amino acids. The CDR3 loop is CASSSLLDTEAFF. For the CDR3, the DNA is TGTGCCAGCAGTTCGCTTTTGGACACTGAAGCTTTCTTT.

The chain recombines TRBV11-2 with TRBJ1-4; TRBD1 is a possible D gene (5 bases). The CDR3 has 17 amino acids. CDR1 is SGHAT, CDR2 FQNNGV, per germline. Trimming removed 5 bases from V and 7 bases from J, with 23 bases in between. The CDR3 loop is CASSPFDFSHQGEKLFF. In nucleotides, the CDR3 is TGTGCCAGCAGCCCGTTTGATTTTTCGCATCAGGGTGAAAAACTGTTTTTT.

In this sample, this clonotype turned up many times. The chain has TRBV2 and TRBJ2-1; 8 positions agree with TRBD2. This CDR3 comprises 19 residues. Germline V gene data show CDR1 as SNHLY and CDR2 as FYNNEI. Losses at the gene ends were 6 bases for V and 1 base for J; bases not matched to a gene: 17. The CDR3 DNA is TGTGCCAGCAGCCGCGAAGGGGTAGCGGGATTAGGTTCCTACAATGAGCAGTTCTTC. Protein sequence: CASSREGVAGLGSYNEQFF.

There are many counts of this clonotype. The rearrangement links TRBV3-1 to TRBJ2-7; weak D call: TRBD2 (5 bases). The CDR3 length is 14 residues. Germline V gene lookup returns CDR1 LGHDT and CDR2 YNNKEL (reference sequence). V gave up 4 bases and J gave up 3 bases, with 13 bases separating them. The CDR3 region is CASSPQDSLYEQYF. The CDR3 nucleotides read TGTGCCAGCAGCCCCCAGGACTCCCTCTACGAGCAGTACTTC.

The chain employs TRBV27 and TRBJ1-3; 7 nucleotides agree with TRBD1. The V gene end was trimmed by 0 bases and the J gene end by 0 bases; junction bases not matched to a gene: 8. The CDR3 covers 18 residues. Germline values: CDR1 MNHEY, CDR2 SMNVEV (reference sequence). The CDR3 region has the DNA TGTGCCAGCAGTTTATCGGCCGACAGGGAGGTCTCTGGAAACACCATATATTTT. It codes for CASSLSADREVSGNTIYF.

Note on this clonotype: Sequence at one end of the junction differs from germline and may be a read error. The rearrangement uses TRBV4-1 and TRBJ2-1, with D uncertain. Germline-derived CDR1 and CDR2 are MGHRA and YSYEKL. This CDR3 has 15 amino acids. CDR3 loop: CASSHGIIAYNEQLF. DNA of the CDR3: TGCGCCAGCAGCCATGGGATTATAGCCTACAATGAGCAGCTCTTC.

This clonotype has at least ten counts. The gene calls are TRBV7-7 and TRBJ2-5, with TRBD1 identical over 7 bases. The CDR3 has 15 residues. V lost 4 bases and J lost 1; bases outside the gene matches: 6. Germline assignment: CDR1 SSHAT and CDR2 FNYEAQ (reference sequence). CDR3 loop: CASSSGTEVQETQYF. The CDR3 DNA reads as TGTGCCAGCAGCTCCGGGACAGAGGTCCAAGAGACCCAGTACTTC.

This clonotype was detected a few times. The chain is built from TRBV4-2 and TRBJ2-6; D is possibly TRBD2 (5 bases). Germline V gene sequence: CDR1 LGHNA, CDR2 YNFKEQ. The CDR3 totals 16 residues. Trimming took off 4 bases at V and 4 bases at J, with 14 bases between the two ends. The CDR3 DNA reads as TGTGCCAGCAGCCCCCGGGGAGCGGACGGGGCCAACGTCCTGACTTTC. Residues: CASSPRGADGANVLTF.

At least ten counts were recorded for this clonotype. The V gene is TRBV28, the J gene TRBJ2-2; possibly TRBD2 for D (5 bases). V was cut by 3 bases and J by 1 base, with 12 bases left in between. Germline-derived CDR1 and CDR2 are MDHEN and SYDVKM. The CDR3 totals 16 residues. CDR3 DNA: TGTGCCAGCAGTTTGGTGGCGGCGGGGAACACCGGGGAGCTGTTTTTT. Translated: CASSLVAAGNTGELFF.